Below, 4 T cell receptor beta chains from the same sample are listed, as sequenced in a study of blood T cell repertoires in COVID-19. The protocol was immunoSEQ multiplex PCR, while the TCRdb copy is restricted to in-frame clones and leaves out a portion. The sample yields roughly 20,000 clones, about three quarters seen once. Sequenced material: peripheral blood. The receptors were gathered from a man in his sixties with active COVID-19.

The chain is built from TRBV3-1 (or the pseudogene TRBV3-2) and TRBJ2-5; 7 nucleotides match TRBD2. The V gene end was trimmed by 1 base and the J gene end by 5 bases; junction bases not matched to a gene: 10. CDR1 LGHDT and CDR2 YNNKEL come from the germline V gene (reference sequence). The length of the CDR3 is 16 residues. DNA for the CDR3: TGTGCCAGCAGCCAAGGGGCGGGAGTGGCCGGCGAGACCCAGTACTTC. Protein: CASSQGAGVAGETQYF.

The sample holds one count of this clone. V and J are TRBV5-6 and TRBJ2-7; 11 bases fit TRBD1. The V segment lost 2 bases and the J segment 3 bases; nucleotides outside the gene matches: 1. The CDR3 length is 14 residues. CDR1 and CDR2 from the germline V gene are SGHDT and YYEEEE. The CDR3 DNA reads TGTGCCAGCAGCTTAGGGACAGGGGGCTACGAGCAGTACTTC. Its translation is CASSLGTGGYEQYF.

This sequence joins TRBV7-9 and TRBJ2-6; no definite D call. Between the trimmed V and J ends, which lost 7 bases and 0 bases, there was a span of 10 bases. CDR1 SEHNR and CDR2 FQNEAQ come from the germline V gene (reference sequence). This CDR3 has 15 residues. CDR3 in DNA: TGTGCCAGCAACACACCAAACTCTGGGGCCAACGTCCTGACTTTC. Protein sequence: CASNTPNSGANVLTF.

This clone is deemed medium-sized (0.01 to 0.1%). The gene calls are TRBV7-9 and TRBJ2-7, with 7 bases identical to TRBD1. V was pared by 5 bases and J by 2 bases, with 6 bases of the junction left unmatched. CDR3 size: 14 residues. Germline CDR1 is SEHNR and CDR2 is FQNEAQ (reference sequence). CDR3 nucleotides: TGTGCCAGCAGCCCATGGGACAGAGCCTACGAGCAGTACTTC. Translating gives CASSPWDRAYEQYF. The whole variable domain, remainder taken from reference TRBV7-9 and TRBJ2-7, is DTGVSQNPRHKITKRGQNVTFRCDPISEHNRLYWYRQTLGQGPEFLTYFQNEAQLEKSRLLSDRFSAERPKGSFSTLEIQRTEQGDSAMYLCASSPWDRAYEQYFGPGTRLTVT.